These 7 T cell receptor beta chains share one sample of origin, sequenced in a study of Ad26.COV2.S vaccination and SARS-CoV-2 variants. Treatment given: around 19 received Ad26.COV2.S at low or high dose, single or two shots; roughly 5 received placebo; per-sample allocation not given. Samples analyzed were those drawn on day 63 after the first vaccine or placebo injection. Generated by immunoSEQ multiplex PCR, the TCRdb table keeps only in-frame clones and is missing some. Here the sample spans a few hundred thousand clones, about 93% being singletons. This material consisted of peripheral blood, taken in a trial of Ad26.COV2.S vaccine versus placebo. All receptors derive from a person between 18 and 65 years old who received the Ad26.COV2.S COVID-19 vaccine or a placebo.

The chain recombines TRBV28 with TRBJ1-4; a weak D match, TRBD1 (5 bases). Trimming left V 0 bases short and J 7 bases short, with 18 bases between. The CDR3 consists of 17 residues. In germline, CDR1 is MDHEN, CDR2 SYDVKM. CDR3 nucleotides: TGTGCCAGCAGTTTATGGGGGGGACTTCCCCAAGGTGAAAAACTGTTTTTT. It yields the protein CASSLWGGLPQGEKLFF.

The chain couples TRBV4-1 to TRBJ2-4; D unresolved. V was clipped by 2 bases and J by 5 bases, with 7 bases between them. The length of the CDR3 is 13 residues. Germline loops: CDR1 MGHRA, CDR2 YSYEKL. DNA of the CDR3: TGCGCCAGCAGCCAACCCTACCAAAACATTCAGTACTTC. It is translated as CASSQPYQNIQYF.

The CDR3 coding sequence is TGTGCCAGCAGCCCGCGGACAACGAACACCGGGGAGCTGTTTTTT. This encodes CASSPRTTNTGELFF. V is TRBV7-2 and J is TRBJ2-2; perhaps TRBD1 as D (5 bases). CDR3 size: 15 residues. Germline V CDR1 and CDR2: SGHTA, FQGNSA. The germline V and J ends were trimmed by 5 bases and 0 bases, with 10 bases remaining between them.

The V call is TRBV4-1, the J call TRBJ2-2; possibly TRBD1 for D (5 bases). From germline, CDR1 is MGHRA and CDR2 YSYEKL. The CDR3 length is 13 residues. Trimming pared 6 bases from V and 5 bases from J, leaving 10 bases between. In nucleotides, the CDR3 is TGCGCCAGCAGGGGGCGCGATACCGGGGAGCTGTTTTTT. This encodes CASRGRDTGELFF.

The genes are TRBV4-3 and TRBJ1-2; 8 bases fit TRBD1. The CDR3 is 14 amino acids. The V gene end was trimmed by 1 base and the J gene end by 7 bases; junction bases not matched to a gene: 5. CDR1 is LGHNA and CDR2 is YSLEER in the germline V gene. This CDR3 reads CASSQVQGAGGYTF. CDR3 coding DNA: TGCGCCAGCAGCCAAGTTCAGGGGGCCGGTGGCTACACCTTC.

The CDR3 DNA reads TGTGCCAGCAGCTTAGGTCCGGGGGGCACCGGGGAGCTGTTTTTT. It yields the protein CASSLGPGGTGELFF. This sequence joins TRBV7-3 and TRBJ2-2; 7 nucleotides align to TRBD2. From germline, CDR1 is SGHTA and CDR2 FQGTGA. This CDR3 has 15 amino acids. The J segment lost 4 bases and the V segment lost 2 bases, leaving 4 bases of the junction unmatched.

V is TRBV7-9 and J is TRBJ1-4, with D tentatively TRBD1 (5 bases). The CDR3 has 13 amino acids. Trimming removed 4 bases at V and 8 bases at J, with 11 bases between. CDR1 is SEHNR, CDR2 FQNEAQ, per germline (reference sequence). This CDR3 is CASSSGAPEKLFF. The CDR3 bases are TGTGCCAGCAGCTCCGGGGCTCCGGAAAAACTGTTTTTT.